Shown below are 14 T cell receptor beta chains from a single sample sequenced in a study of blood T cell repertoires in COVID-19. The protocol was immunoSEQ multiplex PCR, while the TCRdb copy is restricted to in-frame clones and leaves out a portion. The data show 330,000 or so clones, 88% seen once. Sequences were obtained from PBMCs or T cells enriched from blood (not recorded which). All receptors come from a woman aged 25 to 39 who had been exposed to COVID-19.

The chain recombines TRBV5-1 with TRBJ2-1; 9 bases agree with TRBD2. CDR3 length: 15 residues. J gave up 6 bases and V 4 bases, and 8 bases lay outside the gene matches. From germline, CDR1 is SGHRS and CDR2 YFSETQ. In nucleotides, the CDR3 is TGCGCCAGCAGCGGAGTAGCGGGAGTCGGCAATGAGCAGTTCTTC. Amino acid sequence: CASSGVAGVGNEQFF.

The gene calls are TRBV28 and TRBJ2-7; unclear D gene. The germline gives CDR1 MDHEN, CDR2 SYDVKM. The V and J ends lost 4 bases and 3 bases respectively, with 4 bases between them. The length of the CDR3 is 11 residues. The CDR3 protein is CASSYSYEQYF. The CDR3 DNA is TGTGCCAGCAGTTACAGCTACGAGCAGTACTTC. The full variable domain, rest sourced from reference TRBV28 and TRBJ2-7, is DVKVTQSSRYLVKRTGEKVFLECVQDMDHENMFWYRQDPGLGLRLIYFSYDVKMKEKGDIPEGYSVSREKKERFSLILESASTNQTSMYLCASSYSYEQYFGPGTRLTVT.

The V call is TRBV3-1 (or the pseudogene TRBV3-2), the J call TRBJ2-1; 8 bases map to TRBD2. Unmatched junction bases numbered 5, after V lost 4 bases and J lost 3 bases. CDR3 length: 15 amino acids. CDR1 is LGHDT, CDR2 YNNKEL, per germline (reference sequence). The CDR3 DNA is TGTGCCAGCAGCCCCGGGACTAGGGGCTACAATGAGCAGTTCTTC. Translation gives CASSPGTRGYNEQFF.

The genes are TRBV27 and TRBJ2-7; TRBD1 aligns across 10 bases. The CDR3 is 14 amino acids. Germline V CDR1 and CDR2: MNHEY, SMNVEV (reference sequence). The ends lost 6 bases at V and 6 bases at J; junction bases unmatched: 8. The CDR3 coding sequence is TGTGCCAGCAGCCCCGGGACAGGGGTCACCGAGCAGTACTTC. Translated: CASSPGTGVTEQYF.

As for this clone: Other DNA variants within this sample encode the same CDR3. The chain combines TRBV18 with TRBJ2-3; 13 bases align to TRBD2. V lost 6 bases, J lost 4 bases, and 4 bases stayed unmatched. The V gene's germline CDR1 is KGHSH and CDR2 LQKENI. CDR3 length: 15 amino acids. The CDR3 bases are TGTGCCAGCTCCCCAGGACTAGCGGGAGCAGATACGCAGTATTTT. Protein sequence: CASSPGLAGADTQYF.

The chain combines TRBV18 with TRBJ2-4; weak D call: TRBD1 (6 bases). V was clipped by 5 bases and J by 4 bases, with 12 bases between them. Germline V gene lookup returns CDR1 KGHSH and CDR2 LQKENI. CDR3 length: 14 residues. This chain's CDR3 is CASSSQGLKNIQYF. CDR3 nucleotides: TGTGCCAGCTCAAGCCAGGGGCTGAAAAACATTCAGTACTTC.

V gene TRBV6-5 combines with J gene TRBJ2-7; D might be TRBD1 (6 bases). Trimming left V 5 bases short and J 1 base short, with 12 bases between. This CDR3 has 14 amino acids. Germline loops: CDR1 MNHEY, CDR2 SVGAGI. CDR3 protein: CASSPTTGSYEQYF. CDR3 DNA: TGTGCCAGCAGTCCCACGACAGGATCCTACGAGCAGTACTTC.

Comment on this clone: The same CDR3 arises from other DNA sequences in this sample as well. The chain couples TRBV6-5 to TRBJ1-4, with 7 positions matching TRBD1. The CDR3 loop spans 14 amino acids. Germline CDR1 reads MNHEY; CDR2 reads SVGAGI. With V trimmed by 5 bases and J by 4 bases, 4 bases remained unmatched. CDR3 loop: CASSRTGFNEKLFF. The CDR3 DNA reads TGTGCCAGCAGTCGGACAGGATTTAATGAAAAACTGTTTTTT.

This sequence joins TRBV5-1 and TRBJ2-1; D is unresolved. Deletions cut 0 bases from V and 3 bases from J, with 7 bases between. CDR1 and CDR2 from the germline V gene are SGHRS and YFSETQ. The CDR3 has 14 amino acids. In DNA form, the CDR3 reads TGCGCCAGCAGCTTGGCAGATCTCTACAATGAGCAGTTCTTC. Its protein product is CASSLADLYNEQFF.

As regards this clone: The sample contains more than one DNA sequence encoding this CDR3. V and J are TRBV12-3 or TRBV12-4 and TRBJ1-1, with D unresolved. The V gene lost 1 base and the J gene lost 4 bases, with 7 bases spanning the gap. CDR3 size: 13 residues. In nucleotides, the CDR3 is TGTGCCAGCAGTTTAGGCCGGGGCACTGAAGCTTTCTTT. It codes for CASSLGRGTEAFF.

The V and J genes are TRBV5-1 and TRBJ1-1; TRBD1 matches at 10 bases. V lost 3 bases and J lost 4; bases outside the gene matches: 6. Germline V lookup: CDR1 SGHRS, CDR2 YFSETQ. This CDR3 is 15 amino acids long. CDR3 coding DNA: TGCGCCAGCAGCTACGGACAGGGGGTAACCACTGAAGCTTTCTTT. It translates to CASSYGQGVTTEAFF.

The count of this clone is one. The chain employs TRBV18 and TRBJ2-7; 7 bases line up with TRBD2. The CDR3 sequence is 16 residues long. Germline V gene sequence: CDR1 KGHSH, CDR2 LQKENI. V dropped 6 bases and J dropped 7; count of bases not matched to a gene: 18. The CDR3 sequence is CASSPGSAGAVREQYF. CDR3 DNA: TGTGCCAGCTCCCCGGGATCTGCGGGAGCGGTTAGAGAGCAGTACTTC.

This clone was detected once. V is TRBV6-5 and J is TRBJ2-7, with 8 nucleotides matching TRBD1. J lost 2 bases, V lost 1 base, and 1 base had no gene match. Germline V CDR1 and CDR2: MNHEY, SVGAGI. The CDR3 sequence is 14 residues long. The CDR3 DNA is TGTGCCAGCAGTTACTGGGACAGGCCCTACGAGCAGTACTTC. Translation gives CASSYWDRPYEQYF.

CDR3 in DNA: TGTGCCAGCAGCGGCGGGGTAGCGGGAGGGCCCTACGAGCAGTACTTC. Translating gives CASSGGVAGGPYEQYF. The V gene is TRBV7-9, the J gene TRBJ2-7; 11 nucleotides agree with TRBD2. This CDR3 region has 16 residues. With 5 bases clipped from V and 2 bases from J, the junction kept 8 bases outside the gene matches. CDR1 is SEHNR and CDR2 is FQNEAQ in the germline V gene (reference sequence).